The source of this T cell receptor (beta chain) is a study of yellow fever vaccine responses in identical twins. Overall study results and limits: Vaccine-induced T cell responses in twins were reportedly observed to appear partly convergent, partly personalized.

In the case of this clonotype: The antigen is undetermined.

TCRdb re-called the RT-PCR reads with MiXCR, one entry per CDR3 protein. The table has about 9,600 distinct CDR3 sequences, approximately 82% seen once. This CDR3 contains 14 residues. The germline V and J ends were trimmed by 0 bases and 2 bases, with 8 bases remaining between them. The V gene's germline CDR1 is SGHAT and CDR2 FQDESV (reference sequence). The sequenced sample was T cells from blood (PBMCs), unsorted or a sorted subset (not recorded which), obtained before or after yellow fever vaccination (not recorded which). The chain couples TRBV11-1 to TRBJ2-7; D is ambiguous. The TCR sequence derives from a woman younger than 30 who received the yellow fever vaccine. CDR3: CASSLAGSAYEQYF. The CDR3 nucleotides read TGTGCCAGCAGCTTAGCAGGGTCCGCCTACGAGCAGTACTTC.